The 17 T cell receptor beta chains below come from one sample, sequenced in a study of blood T cell repertoires in COVID-19. The assay was immunoSEQ multiplex PCR, and TCRdb's table has in-frame clones only and misses some. The data contain hundreds of thousands of clones, around 88% of them singletons. Sample: peripheral blood. The source of these receptors is a woman aged 25 to 39 with acute or convalescent COVID-19.

In DNA, the CDR3 is TGTGCCAGCAGCCTTGGACAGTACTATGGCTACACCTTC. Its translation is CASSLGQYYGYTF. V gene TRBV3-1 (or the pseudogene TRBV3-2) combines with J gene TRBJ1-2; the D gene is possibly TRBD1 (6 bases). The V end was cut by 4 bases, the J end by 3 bases, with 9 bases between. Germline V gene lookup returns CDR1 LGHDT and CDR2 YNNKEL (reference sequence). This CDR3 contains 13 residues.

V is TRBV27 and J is TRBJ2-1; 8 nucleotides match TRBD1. The germline CDR1 and CDR2 sequences are MNHEY and SMNVEV (reference sequence). This CDR3 region has 16 residues. V dropped 2 bases and J dropped 8; count of bases not matched to a gene: 11. CDR3 in amino acids: CASSLKPWTGNDEQFF. The CDR3 region has the DNA TGTGCCAGCAGTTTAAAGCCCTGGACAGGGAACGATGAGCAGTTCTTC.

This chain links TRBV2 with TRBJ1-2; 7 bases fit TRBD1. This CDR3 is 21 amino acids long. From germline, CDR1 is SNHLY and CDR2 FYNNEI. V lost 0 bases and J lost 8; bases outside the gene matches: 27. CDR3 in amino acids: CASSEASYAGGQWEWGVGYTF. CDR3 nucleotides: TGTGCCAGCAGTGAAGCCTCCTATGCAGGGGGACAGTGGGAGTGGGGAGTGGGCTACACCTTC. Full variable domain (rest looked up from reference TRBV2 and TRBJ1-2): EPEVTQTPSHQVTQMGQEVILRCVPISNHLYFYWYRQILGQKVEFLVSFYNNEISEKSEIFDDQFSVERPDGSNFTLKIRSTKLEDSAMYFCASSEASYAGGQWEWGVGYTFGSGTRLTVV.

The chain links TRBV30 to TRBJ1-5; 7 bases match TRBD1. The V gene end was trimmed by 1 base and the J gene end by 7 bases; junction bases not matched to a gene: 10. This CDR3 has 15 amino acids. Germline V lookup: CDR1 GTSNPN, CDR2 SVGIG (reference sequence). CDR3 protein: CAWSALTGLYQPQHF. The CDR3 bases are TGTGCCTGGAGTGCCTTGACAGGGCTTTACCAGCCCCAGCATTTT.

J is TRBJ2-5 and V is TRBV25-1, with TRBD2 identical over 10 bases. The CDR3 runs 15 residues. With 5 bases clipped from V and 1 base from J, the junction kept 4 bases outside the gene matches. Germline V gene sequence: CDR1 MGHDK, CDR2 SYGVNS. CDR3 DNA: TGTGCCAGCAGTCCTGGGACTAGCGTCCAAGAGACCCAGTACTTC. Protein product: CASSPGTSVQETQYF.

The chain couples TRBV5-1 to TRBJ1-2, with 9 nucleotides matching TRBD1. V lost 4 bases and J lost 8; bases outside the gene matches: 12. Germline loops: CDR1 SGHRS, CDR2 YFSETQ. CDR3 size: 15 residues. CDR3 residues: CASSPETGGYGGYTF. The CDR3 DNA follows: TGCGCCAGCAGCCCCGAGACAGGGGGATATGGAGGCTACACCTTC.

The chain links TRBV23-1 to TRBJ2-5; 10 nucleotides align to TRBD1. TRBV23-1 is an ORF, with its function uncertain. The CDR3 totals 16 residues. V lost 2 bases to trimming and J lost 1 base; unmatched junction nucleotides: 4. Here the CDR3 reads CASSQTTGGSQETQYF. CDR3 sequence (DNA): TGCGCCAGCAGTCAAACGACAGGGGGCTCCCAAGAGACCCAGTACTTC.

The CDR3 sequence: CASSHDRESSPLHF. The CDR3 DNA follows: TGTGCCAGCAGCCACGACAGGGAAAGTTCACCCCTCCACTTT. The chain joins TRBV28 to TRBJ1-6; 7 bases map to TRBD1. Germline CDR1 MDHEN, CDR2 SYDVKM. The CDR3 has 14 residues. V was pared by 6 bases and J by 9 bases, with 8 bases of the junction left unmatched.

The chain combines TRBV24-1 with TRBJ2-1; 12 bases align to TRBD2. This CDR3 region has 18 residues. The J segment lost 8 bases and the V segment lost 3 bases, leaving 13 bases of the junction unmatched. CDR1 is KGHDR and CDR2 is SFDVKD in the germline V gene. The CDR3 here is CATSDRLAGGKPPDEQFF. In DNA form, the CDR3 reads TGTGCCACCAGTGATAGGCTAGCGGGGGGGAAACCCCCGGATGAGCAGTTCTTC.

The V and J genes are TRBV3-1 (or the pseudogene TRBV3-2) and TRBJ1-2, with D possibly being TRBD1 (6 bases). The CDR3 is made up of 13 amino acids. From germline, CDR1 is LGHDT and CDR2 YNNKEL (reference sequence). Trimming cost V 4 bases and J 4 bases, with 10 bases left between them. Here the CDR3 reads CASSPWDTYGYTF. CDR3 nucleotide sequence: TGTGCCAGCAGCCCATGGGACACCTATGGCTACACCTTC.

The genes are TRBV29-1 and TRBJ1-2, with D unclear. The CDR3 runs 16 residues. V lost 3 bases and J lost 8, with 25 bases in between. Germline V lookup: CDR1 SQVTM, CDR2 ANQGSEA. The DNA for the CDR3 is TGCAGCGTTGAGATTTATGGGGTTATCGGCAGCGGAGGCTACACCTTC. It yields the protein CSVEIYGVIGSGGYTF.

CDR3 region: CASRGTDNSNQPQHF. The CDR3 DNA sequence: TGTGCCAGCAGGGGGACAGACAATAGCAATCAGCCCCAGCATTTT. The chain carries TRBV28 and TRBJ1-5, with 7 bases lining up with TRBD1. J lost 0 bases, V lost 6 bases, and 5 bases had no gene match. The CDR3 contains 15 residues. CDR1 is MDHEN, CDR2 SYDVKM, per germline.

This chain links TRBV4-2 with TRBJ2-7, with 8 bases fitting TRBD1. Per the germline V gene, CDR1 is LGHNA and CDR2 is YNFKEQ. CDR3 size: 18 residues. V was pared by 0 bases and J by 3 bases, with 13 bases of the junction left unmatched. This CDR3 is CASSQDQQGQGAYYEQYF. CDR3 sequence (DNA): TGTGCCAGCAGCCAAGATCAACAGGGTCAGGGGGCCTACTACGAGCAGTACTTC.

The chain uses TRBV19 and TRBJ2-1, with 9 bases identical to TRBD2. This CDR3 is 16 amino acids long. Germline V lookup: CDR1 LNHDA, CDR2 SQIVND (reference sequence). V lost 8 bases to trimming and J lost 8 bases; unmatched junction nucleotides: 16. CDR3 sequence: CASADWAGGLFDEQFF. The CDR3 coding sequence is TGTGCCAGTGCCGACTGGGCGGGGGGGCTGTTCGATGAGCAGTTCTTC. Full variable domain (outside the CDR3, taken from reference TRBV19 and TRBJ2-1): DGGITQSPKYLFRKEGQNVTLSCEQNLNHDAMYWYRQDPGQGLRLIYYSQIVNDFQKGDIAEGYSVSREKKESFPLTVTSAQKNPTAFYLCASADWAGGLFDEQFFGPGTRLTVL.

This clone has just one count. V gene TRBV6-5 combines with J gene TRBJ2-1; 10 nucleotides line up with TRBD1. The J segment lost 9 bases and the V segment lost 8 bases, leaving 4 bases of the junction unmatched. In germline, CDR1 is MNHEY, CDR2 SVGAGI. This CDR3 region has 12 residues. The CDR3 nucleotides read TGTGCCAGCGGACAGGGGGTCTCTGAGCAGTTCTTC. Its translation: CASGQGVSEQFF.

Note on this clone: The sample has other DNA sequences that encode this CDR3 too. The chain recombines TRBV18 with TRBJ1-5; weak D call: TRBD1 (5 bases). The CDR3 extends over 14 amino acids. Trimming pared 3 bases from V and 6 bases from J, leaving 12 bases between. The V gene's germline CDR1 is KGHSH and CDR2 LQKENI. The CDR3 loop reads CASSPGQGGQPQHF. The CDR3 DNA is TGTGCCAGCTCACCCGGGCAGGGTGGTCAGCCCCAGCATTTT.

The chain employs TRBV2 and TRBJ2-4; unclear D gene. CDR1 is SNHLY, CDR2 FYNNEI, per germline. The CDR3 consists of 13 residues. Trimming cost V 3 bases and J 2 bases, with 5 bases left between them. The CDR3 loop is CASSDRPKNIQYF. As DNA, the CDR3 is TGTGCCAGCAGTGACAGGCCCAAAAACATTCAGTACTTC.